What follows is one T cell receptor beta chain and its context. The V and J ends lost 7 bases and 3 bases, in that order; junction bases with no gene match: 9. The CDR3 spans 15 residues. CDR1 and CDR2 (germline): MNHEY, SVGAGI. These data come from a study of blood T cell repertoires in COVID-19. In the study overall: In each case, the material was cDNA or gDNA derived from T cells, B-cell-depleted T cells, or PBMCs.

Clones were sequenced by immunoSEQ multiplex PCR, and TCRdb holds only the in-frame ones, with some missing. Of 180,000 or so clones in the sample, over 75% were seen once. The sequenced sample was peripheral blood. This TCR came from a man aged 60 to 69 who had recovered from COVID-19. J is TRBJ1-5 and V is TRBV6-5; 7 nucleotides line up with TRBD1. The CDR3 nucleotides read TGTGCCAGCAACCCCGGGACAGCAGACAATCAGCCCCAGCATTTT. Translating gives CASNPGTADNQPQHF.